A selection of T cell receptor beta chains follows, all from one sample in a study of vaccination and CD4 T cells after COVID-19. TCRdb ran MiXCR on the PCR reads and lists one entry per CDR3 protein. Of roughly 15,000 distinct CDR3 sequences listed, about 65% are singletons. No antigen is known for these receptors. Sequenced: CD4+ T cells from blood, cultured in vitro. Receptors were obtained from a human donor who had recovered from COVID-19. The CDR3 runs from the conserved cysteine through the conserved F or W. A D gene is named only where the DNA matches it firmly. Not every row has a clone size; where given, it reads once, few, many or a size class.

CASSRAVGSLYGYTF,TGTGCCAGCAGCCGAGCAGTGGGGAGTCTTTATGGCTACACCTTC,NA,TRBV27,NA,TRBJ1-2
CASSLEGQGTPLHF,TGTGCCAGCAGCTTAGAGGGGCAGGGAACACCCCTCCACTTT,NA,TRBV11-2,few,TRBJ1-6
CASSFWQGAAYEQYF,TGCGCCAGCAGCTTTTGGCAGGGGGCGGCATACGAGCAGTACTTC,TRBD1,TRBV5-1,NA,TRBJ2-7
CASSSTTGVWNEQYF,TGTGCCAGCAGCTCTACGACAGGGGTTTGGAACGAGCAGTACTTC,TRBD1,TRBV5-4,few,TRBJ2-7
CAIRGGRTGELFF,TGTGCCATCAGGGGGGGCCGGACCGGGGAGCTGTTTTTT,NA,TRBV10-3,once,TRBJ2-2
CASSLNFEPGNTIYF,TGTGCCAGCAGTTTGAACTTCGAACCTGGAAACACCATATATTTT,NA,TRBV27,once,TRBJ1-3
CASSFFRATYNEQFF,TGCGCCAGCAGCTTTTTCCGGGCCACCTACAATGAGCAGTTCTTC,NA,TRBV5-1,NA,TRBJ2-1
CASSYQSPSGGATDTQYF,TGTGCCAGCAGTTACCAGTCCCCCAGCGGGGGGGCCACAGATACGCAGTATTTT,TRBD2,TRBV6-5,NA,TRBJ2-3
CASTRDREATDTQYF,TGTGCCAGCACCCGGGACAGGGAAGCCACAGATACGCAGTATTTT,TRBD1,TRBV6-1,NA,TRBJ2-3
CSARDSGVASNQPQHF,TGCAGTGCTAGAGATTCTGGTGTAGCAAGCAATCAGCCCCAGCATTTT,NA,TRBV20-1,few,TRBJ1-5
CASRFGLATTDTQYF,TGTGCCAGCAGATTTGGACTCGCAACCACAGATACGCAGTATTTT,NA,TRBV2,NA,TRBJ2-3
CASSLWGMEGDYGYTF,TGTGCCAGCAGCTTATGGGGGATGGAGGGCGACTATGGCTACACCTTC,NA,TRBV7-9,NA,TRBJ1-2
CASSLPRGSYNEQFF,TGTGCCAGCAGCCTCCCCCGGGGCTCCTACAATGAGCAGTTCTTC,NA,TRBV7-2,NA,TRBJ2-1
CSAGNSGRAIDTQYF,TGCAGTGCTGGAAATAGCGGGAGGGCCATCGATACGCAGTATTTT,TRBD2,TRBV20-1,NA,TRBJ2-3
CASTEGWETQYF,TGTGCCAGCACCGAGGGCTGGGAGACCCAGTACTTC,NA,TRBV7-2,NA,TRBJ2-5
CASSGGQPQHF,TGTGCCAGTTCCGGTGGACAGCCCCAGCATTTT,NA,TRBV2,NA,TRBJ1-5
CASRGQGAINSPLHF,TGTGCCAGTAGGGGACAGGGGGCGATTAATTCACCCCTCCACTTT,TRBD1,TRBV19,few,TRBJ1-6
CASSFQYSNQPQHF,TGTGCCAGCAGTTTTCAATATAGCAATCAGCCCCAGCATTTT,NA,TRBV12-3/TRBV12-4,NA,TRBJ1-5
CSAMGLASSSSYNEQFF,TGCAGCGCGATGGGGCTAGCCTCCTCCAGCTCCTACAATGAGCAGTTCTTC,NA,TRBV20-1,NA,TRBJ2-1
CASSFQGGETQYF,TGTGCCAGCAGCTTCCAGGGAGGAGAGACCCAGTACTTC,NA,TRBV7-9,NA,TRBJ2-5
CASSRDSQPAFF,TGTGCCAGCAGCCGGGACAGCCAACCAGCTTTCTTT,TRBD1,TRBV11-3,NA,TRBJ1-1
CASSRPGTGHGYTF,TGTGCCAGCAGTCGCCCCGGGACAGGGCATGGCTACACCTTC,TRBD1,TRBV27,once,TRBJ1-2
CASIRAQPQHF,TGTGCCAGCATAAGGGCTCAGCCCCAGCATTTT,NA,TRBV21-1,few,TRBJ1-5
CASSGREKLFF,TGTGCCAGCAGTGGGAGGGAAAAACTGTTTTTT,NA,TRBV28,NA,TRBJ1-4
CASSNGNSYNEQFF,TGTGCCAGCAGCAACGGTAACTCCTACAATGAGCAGTTCTTC,NA,TRBV6-1,medium-sized,TRBJ2-1
CATSREGLAFTYEQYF,TGTGCCACCAGCAGAGAAGGACTAGCGTTTACCTACGAGCAGTACTTC,TRBD2,TRBV15,few,TRBJ2-7
CASSQDRAVDVGNTEAFF,TGCGCCAGCAGCCAAGATCGGGCTGTGGACGTGGGTAACACTGAAGCTTTCTTT,NA,TRBV4-1,NA,TRBJ1-1
CASSLESNYGYTF,TGTGCCAGCAGCTTGGAATCGAACTATGGCTACACCTTC,NA,TRBV7-9,NA,TRBJ1-2
CASSSGLALGEQFF,TGTGCCAGCAGCTCGGGACTAGCGTTGGGGGAGCAGTTCTTC,TRBD2,TRBV7-9,NA,TRBJ2-1
CASRQGGSGSAGYTF,TGTGCCAGCAGGCAAGGGGGATCAGGGAGCGCGGGCTACACCTTC,NA,TRBV6-1,NA,TRBJ1-2
CASSLQDATEAFF,TGCGCCAGCAGCTTGCAGGATGCGACTGAAGCTTTCTTT,NA,TRBV5-1,large,TRBJ1-1
CASSFNSGATRAFF,TGTGCCAGCAGCTTTAATTCCGGGGCAACGAGGGCTTTCTTT,NA,TRBV7-6,NA,TRBJ1-1
CASSPDSNNQPQHF,TGTGCCAGCAGTCCTGACAGTAATAATCAGCCCCAGCATTTT,NA,TRBV12-3/TRBV12-4,NA,TRBJ1-5
CASSDPDTEAFF,TGCGCCAGCAGTGACCCGGACACTGAAGCTTTCTTT,NA,TRBV10-1,NA,TRBJ1-1
CASSLMGDGQPQHF,TGTGCCAGCAGTTTAATGGGGGACGGGCAGCCCCAGCATTTT,NA,TRBV12-3/TRBV12-4,NA,TRBJ1-5
CASSFHRGGRQPQHF,TGTGCCAGCAGTTTCCATCGGGGGGGCAGGCAGCCCCAGCATTTT,NA,TRBV28,large,TRBJ1-5
CSVERLAERTDTQYF,TGCAGCGTTGAACGACTAGCGGAAAGAACAGATACGCAGTATTTT,TRBD2,TRBV29-1,NA,TRBJ2-3
CSALGGSGTGEQYF,TGCAGTGCTCTAGGGGGTAGCGGGACAGGCGAGCAGTACTTC,NA,TRBV20-1,once,TRBJ2-7
CASSTGWGEGTDTQYF,TGTGCCAGTAGTACGGGGTGGGGTGAGGGCACAGATACGCAGTATTTT,NA,TRBV19,NA,TRBJ2-3
CASSDGQGAINGYTF,TGTGCCAGCAGTGATGGACAGGGGGCGATAAATGGCTACACCTTC,TRBD1,TRBV6-2/TRBV6-3,few,TRBJ1-2
CASSTRQGVGETQYF,TGTGCCAGCAGCACGCGACAGGGGGTAGGGGAGACCCAGTACTTC,TRBD1,TRBV11-1,few,TRBJ2-5
CASSDRDGSYEQYF,TGTGCCAGCAGCGACAGGGACGGCTCCTACGAGCAGTACTTC,TRBD1,TRBV6-1,NA,TRBJ2-7
CASSYGVIYNEQFF,TGTGCCAGCAGTTATGGCGTAATCTACAATGAGCAGTTCTTC,NA,TRBV28,NA,TRBJ2-1
CASSRLRGLRYASASGELFF,TGTGCCAGCAGTCGCCTCAGGGGTCTCCGTTACGCGAGCGCCTCCGGGGAGCTGTTTTTT,NA,TRBV12-3/TRBV12-4,NA,TRBJ2-2
CSAREDRVVTEAFF,TGCAGTGCTAGAGAAGACAGGGTGGTAACTGAAGCTTTCTTT,TRBD1,TRBV20-1,NA,TRBJ1-1
CASSLLAGGSSYEQYF,TGTGCCAGCAGTTTACTAGCGGGTGGAAGCTCCTACGAGCAGTACTTC,TRBD2,TRBV6-5,NA,TRBJ2-7
CSARVSSGRVPDTQYF,TGCAGTGCTAGAGTCAGCAGCGGGAGGGTCCCGGATACGCAGTATTTT,TRBD2,TRBV20-1,few,TRBJ2-3
CARPRRYTF,TGCGCACGACCGCGGAGGTACACCTTC,NA,TRBV5-1,NA,TRBJ1-2
CASSWRQGAGTDTQYF,TGTGCCAGCAGCTGGAGACAGGGGGCGGGCACAGATACGCAGTATTTT,TRBD1,TRBV7-2,few,TRBJ2-3
CASSEAPGFGTGELFF,TGTGCCAGCAGTGAAGCGCCCGGGTTCGGAACCGGGGAGCTGTTTTTT,NA,TRBV2,NA,TRBJ2-2
CSARAPSGRAGEQYF,TGCAGTGCTAGGGCGCCTAGCGGGAGGGCGGGGGAGCAGTACTTC,TRBD2,TRBV20-1,few,TRBJ2-7
CSARDREGWSSGYTF,TGCAGTGCTAGAGATAGGGAGGGTTGGTCGAGTGGCTACACCTTC,NA,TRBV20-1,NA,TRBJ1-2
CASSSSANYYEQYF,TGTGCCAGCAGTTCCAGCGCGAATTACTACGAGCAGTACTTC,NA,TRBV28,NA,TRBJ2-7
CASRETGVESNQPQHF,TGTGCCAGCAGAGAGACGGGGGTTGAGAGCAATCAGCCCCAGCATTTT,NA,TRBV12-3/TRBV12-4,NA,TRBJ1-5
CASTSSQAYYGYTF,TGTGCCAGCACCTCGTCACAGGCTTACTATGGCTACACCTTC,NA,TRBV6-1,few,TRBJ1-2